This T cell receptor (beta chain) derives from a study of vaccination effects on CD4 cells after COVID-19. Antigen-specific CD4+ T cells expanded by the ViraFEST assay with viral peptide pools were then sequenced. The culture ran for approximately 10 days before CD4+ T cells were isolated. CDR1 and CDR2 (germline): KGHDR, SFDVKD. This CDR3 has 11 amino acids. Trimming shortened V by 7 bases and J by 2 bases, and 4 bases separated the two germline ends. A note on this clone: No antigen is known for it.

Profiled with immunoSEQ multiplex PCR; TCRdb holds only in-frame clones, not every one. Among 23,000 or so clones listed, 73% were seen once. The source is a human donor who received a COVID-19 vaccine. This specimen consisted of CD4+ T cells from PBMCs cultured with HCoV-229E spike peptides, obtained before COVID-19 vaccination. This chain joins TRBV24-1 and TRBJ2-5; D remains ambiguous. The CDR3 nucleotides read TGTGCCACCAGCAGACAAGAGACCCAGTACTTC. Translating it yields CATSRQETQYF.